This TCR beta chain derives from a study of cytomegalovirus exposure and HLA in healthy donors (dated 2017 in TCRdb). For the study in its entirety: In an earlier analysis of about 560 of the donors, about 270 Gb of sequence data and 100 million or so unique TCR beta sequences from about 180 million T cells were reported. Approximately 300 gigabases of sequencing data and around 88 million unique TCR sequences made up an early release that covered fewer than 650 HLA-typed donors. The genetic ancestry cluster associated with self-reported Caucasian donors included over 80% of the roughly 400 genotyped donors. The study was designed to test whether signatures of past pathogen exposure could be identified by cataloging public T cell receptors. The study profiled the T cell repertoires of hundreds of subjects by immunosequencing and related them to cytomegalovirus serostatus. A separate validation cohort of about 110 different subjects was used in addition to the approximately 670-subject first cohort. High-throughput TCR immunosequencing, statistical association of individual TCRs with disease status, and machine learning were combined to predict cytomegalovirus infection status. A later analysis re-examined previously published TCR beta repertoires from roughly 720 donors and added high-resolution HLA genotyping to investigate patterns of TCR occurrence. Rather than drawing on any new phenotypic data, the later analysis identified candidate immune exposures from TCR beta sequences and the way those sequences occurred across donors. An earlier analysis of a few hundred of the donors applied high-throughput TCR beta sequencing to assess whether each TCR beta V gene segment acted as functional or pseudogenic. Donor age, sex, ethnicity and CMV serostatus were compiled alongside the repertoire data. In a later genetic analysis, genome-wide SNP genotypes for about 55% of the roughly 670 donors were used, and that subset was treated as a discovery cohort. All discovery cohort repertoires had been generated on a single sequencing platform. HLA typing covered class I and class II loci at four-digit resolution. The number of typed donors differed by locus: about 620-630 for A, B, C, DRB1 and DQB1; approximately 520 for DQA1; 600 to 610 for DPA1; and approximately 450 for DPB1. Because of strong linkage in the cohort, 4 to 6 DR-DQ haplotypes were treated as single units for association and clustering. On average, 235,054 unique TCR beta nucleotide sequences were sequenced per donor among fewer than 500 genotyped donors of the cohort, with roughly 18% of those sequences being non-productive. The investigation overall reported the following: V-gene and J-gene trimming of TCR beta chains was associated with a missense DCLRE1C variant in a later genetic analysis, and the association was replicated in an independent cohort. According to a later analysis, TCR association rates differed among HLA loci, with DRB1 alleles showing the most associated TCRs and HLA-C alleles showing the fewest. For the cohort, immune exposure information was limited to CMV serostatus. In the study, some 180 TCR beta chains were listed as associated with cytomegalovirus. In a later analysis, 16,951 TCR beta sequences were associated with specific HLA alleles at a false discovery rate of 0.05. A later analysis found that most CMV-associated TCR beta chains appeared HLA-restricted, with HLA associations seemingly driven largely by CMV exposure. The authors suggested that the approach could potentially be generalized to other disease states and immunological phenotypes. Because counts were too low, some 17 rarely observed V segments, including chromosome 9 orphons, were excluded from the earlier analysis of some 540 of the donors. A later genetic analysis reported fewer N-insertions in productive TCRs among donors in an Asian-associated ancestry cluster than the approximately 700-donor mean. Correlated functional status among segregating V segments might be attributable to linkage disequilibrium, but an unknown experimental factor could not be ruled out. A further reported finding was that TCR beta sequences accurately predicted the HLA-A and HLA-B alleles for most subjects in the first cohort. The presence/absence analyses assumed that sequencing depth was roughly uniform across donors, and that assumption may not be true. HLA typing was unavailable for some donors at each locus, so association tests used only the typed subset. Broadly in line with IMGT annotations, most TCR beta V segments showed up in productive rearrangements about 87% or about 30% of the time in an earlier analysis of a few hundred of the donors. When HLA alleles, especially DR and DQ, strongly co-occurred, TCR associations were difficult to assign to individual alleles. The sequencing pipeline was judged likely to have produced a cluster of highly shared sequence variants as a technical artifact. While some public TCRs were present in many individuals, most TCR sequences turned up only very rarely across donors. Only TCR beta chains were sequenced in this cohort, and the absence of alpha or paired-chain data limited detectable features. In a later analysis, HLA-associated TCR beta chains showed more clonal expansion and lower generation probabilities than non-associated chains that were equally common. A few of the identified cytomegalovirus-associated TCR beta chains were confirmed in vitro to be specific for cytomegalovirus antigens. Some IMGT-functional V segments, including TRBV6-2 and TRBV6-3, could not be distinguished by the 87-base-pair reads and were therefore excluded. According to a later analysis, parvovirus B19, influenza, CMV and Epstein-Barr virus appeared linked to several top co-occurrence clusters. In both the original and validation cohorts, the classifier was reported to diagnose cytomegalovirus status with high specificity and sensitivity.

Receptor amplification or capture employed the immunoSEQ multiplex PCR assay. For the multiplex PCR, a mixture combining 60 forward primers for TCR Vbeta segments and 13 reverse primers for TCR Jbeta segments was used. A multiplex PCR assay on genomic DNA amplified the CDR3 region of rearranged TCR beta genes. The Illumina HiSeq System was used to sequence the amplified TCR beta libraries as 87-base-pair reads. The published analysis was carried out like this. Across the 500 to 750 repertoires, a later analysis counted 80 million or so unique TCR beta chains, about 10 million of which were shared by at least two donors. Raw reads were error-corrected and collapsed into unique sequences with a nearest-neighbor algorithm that merged closely related sequences to remove PCR and sequencing errors. V, D and J gene segments were assigned by aligning CDR3 sequences to IMGT reference sequences. Each retained sequence needed at least a six-nucleotide match to both a V gene segment and a J gene segment. A rearrangement counted as productive if the CDR3 had no stop codons and remained in frame with V and J, and every other rearrangement counted as non-productive. Following IMGT convention, CDR3 was defined as the stretch from the second conserved V-encoded cysteine to the conserved J-encoded phenylalanine. Sequences without an unambiguous match to a single V gene segment were excluded from the earlier analysis of approximately 560 of the donors. In an earlier analysis of roughly 500 of the donors, V segments were called functional above 56.7% productive rearrangements and were called segregating when the between-donor standard deviation exceeded 5%. A statistical classification framework was built to diagnose cytomegalovirus status from the catalog of TCR beta chain sequences. A later analysis assigned V and J genes by comparing TCR nucleotide sequences with IMGT/GENE-DB human TR gene sequences. Using the TCRdist pipeline, a later analysis assigned CDR3 sequences along with most-parsimonious VDJ recombination scenarios. In a later analysis, each TCR beta chain was defined by its CDR3 amino acid sequence together with its V-gene family, and reads lacking a unique V-gene family were excluded. In a later analysis, 500 to 700 highly shared, low-generation-probability nucleotide sequences were removed to address suspected cross-contamination and a sequencing artifact. For each public chain, a later analysis derived a clonal expansion index from normalized ranks of inferred template counts within each repertoire. Generation probabilities in a later analysis came from a VDJ recombination model fitted to out-of-frame rearrangements, and those results were checked against IGoR. Hypergeometric tests were used in a later analysis to score TCR-TCR, TCR-HLA and TCR-CMV co-occurrence, with a repertoire-size bias correction applied to the TCR pairs. A later analysis estimated false discovery rates by permuting HLA or CMV assignments 20 times. In a later analysis, co-occurring TCRs were grouped with DBSCAN, and TCRdist sequence similarity was added when clustering was performed within HLA-allele-positive subsets. Repertoires with fewer than 30,000 or more than 120,000 public chains were left out of co-occurrence clustering, as were four to six repertoires with anomalous nucleotide sharing. As stored in TCRdb, this immuneACCESS dataset retains in-frame rearrangements with V and J assigned. A fraction of the clones does not appear; measured against another copy, unresolved V genes explain less than half of the discrepancy, and the remainder lacks a known reason. V and J calls and clone size come straight from that table; D and trimming were deduced from the DNA. This sample lists some 130,000 clones; about three quarters were detected once. Under 1.2% of the sample is in the top ten clones.

The cohort consisted of 600 to 700 healthy bone marrow donors. At the time of sampling, every cohort member was nominally healthy, though immune exposures that went unrecorded were likely present. Of the approximately 670 cohort members, 289 had a positive CMV serostatus and just over 350 had a negative one, while no CMV serostatus was recorded for the donor. A peripheral blood sample was collected from each donor, and TCR beta sequencing was performed on peripheral blood mononuclear cells. The Qiagen DNeasy Blood Extraction Kit was used to extract genomic DNA from the blood cell samples. This clone was observed a few times. Its target antigen remains unknown. Per-nucleotide qualities are absent, and no much larger clonotype sits a single base away. From the cysteine up to the phenylalanine, the CDR3 has a length of 16 residues. Of all the DNA, just the CDR3 is kept, 48 bases in frame from base 1. V and J lose 5 bases and 7 bases, and a span of 23 bases separates them. From a lookup of the germline V gene (reference sequence), CDR1 and CDR2 are SEHNR and FQNEAQ.

The chain is encoded by TRBV7-9 joined to TRBJ1-2; a tentative D call is TRBD1 (6 bases match). Sequencing was carried out using PBMCs. The sequence was collected from a human donor in good health. This receptor has the CDR3 CASSTPGQSRRGGYTF. The DNA sequence is given as TGTGCCAGCAGCACACCAGGACAGTCCCGAAGGGGTGGCTACACCTTC.